Below, 31 T cell receptor beta chains from the same sample are listed, as sequenced in a study of T cell repertoires in aging, cancer and after chemotherapy. Peripheral blood genomic DNA, not sorted cells or RNA, was the template. TRB rearrangements spanning V, D and J were amplified using mixed TRB-A/B primers. TCRdb re-derived calls from the multiplex PCR reads in MiXCR, one entry per CDR3 protein. The repertoire holds around 13,000 distinct CDR3 sequences, with approximately 27% as singletons. Specimen: blood. These receptors all stem from a human donor with a blood cancer.

By its share, this clonotype is medium-sized. Compared with germline, one end of the junction differs, possibly owing to a read error. This chain links TRBV5-4 with TRBJ2-5; D is unclear. CDR1 and CDR2 from the germline V gene are SGHNT and YYREEE (reference sequence). The CDR3 is made up of 13 amino acids. The CDR3 here is CASRLATQETQYF. CDR3 in DNA: TGTGCCAGCAGGTTGGCAACCCAAGAGACCCAGTACTTC.

Concerning this clonotype: This may be a read error: a much more frequent sequence differs by one nucleotide. The chain combines TRBV18 with TRBJ2-5; the D gene could be TRBD1 or TRBD2 (5 bases each). Trimming took off 4 bases at V and 4 bases at J, with 10 bases between the two ends. The CDR3 sequence is 13 residues long. From germline, CDR1 is KGHSH and CDR2 LQKENI. The CDR3 region has the DNA TGTGCCAGCTCACAGAGGGACCGAGAGACCCAGTACTTC. Its translation is CASSQRDRETQYF. The full variable domain, with the rest looked up from reference TRBV18 and TRBJ2-5, is NAGVMQNPRHLVRRRGQEARLRCSPMKGHSHVYWYRQLPEEGLKFMVYLQKENIIDESGMPKERFSAEFPKEGPSILRIQQVVRGDSAAYFCASSQRDRETQYFGPGTRLLVL.

Comment on this clonotype: This could be a read error, since a much larger clone is one nucleotide away. The chain recombines TRBV18 with TRBJ1-2, with TRBD1 identical over 8 bases. The CDR3 spans 13 residues. Germline V gives CDR1 KGHSH, CDR2 LQKENI. CDR3 region: CASSLDRGYGYAF. The CDR3 DNA reads TGTGCCAGCTCACTCGACAGGGGATACGGCTACGCCTTC.

This clonotype was seen a handful of times. The chain carries TRBV30 and TRBJ2-4; possible D gene TRBD2, 6 bases. With 0 bases removed from V and 1 base from J, the gap between germline ends came to 10 bases. The CDR3 runs 15 residues. Germline V CDR1 and CDR2: GTSNPN, SVGIG (reference sequence). The CDR3 is CAWSVSGVAKNIQYF. CDR3 coding DNA: TGTGCCTGGAGTGTCTCGGGGGTGGCCAAAAACATTCAGTACTTC.

This clonotype is classed as medium-sized. The rearrangement uses TRBV29-1 and TRBJ2-5, with D perhaps TRBD2 (6 bases). Germline values: CDR1 SQVTM, CDR2 ANQGSEA. The CDR3 runs to 14 residues. V was shortened by 3 bases and J by 2 bases, with 13 bases between the two germline ends. The CDR3 DNA reads TGCAGCGTTGAGAGTGGAGGGATTCAAGAGACCCAGTACTTC. Its protein product is CSVESGGIQETQYF. Supplemented by reference TRBV29-1 and TRBJ2-5, the full variable domain reads SAVISQKPSRDICQRGTSLTIQCQVDSQVTMMFWYRQQPGQSLTLIATANQGSEATYESGFVIDKFPISRPNLTFSTLTVSNMSPEDSSIYLCSVESGGIQETQYFGPGTRLLVL.

The sample holds one count of this clonotype. The chain couples TRBV6-5 to TRBJ1-5; maybe TRBD1 (5 bases). V was cut by 8 bases and J by 9 bases, with 20 bases left in between. In germline, CDR1 is MNHEY, CDR2 SVGAGI. This CDR3 has 14 amino acids. CDR3 sequence: CASGPQASGGPQHF. In DNA, the CDR3 is TGTGCCAGCGGTCCACAGGCGTCTGGGGGGCCCCAGCATTTT.

The chain recombines TRBV18 with TRBJ1-5; 10 positions match TRBD1. V dropped 6 bases and J dropped 3; count of bases not matched to a gene: 5. CDR1 is KGHSH and CDR2 is LQKENI in the germline V gene. The CDR3 extends over 15 amino acids. The CDR3 is CASSGTGASNQPQHF. The CDR3, as DNA: TGTGCCAGCTCCGGGACAGGGGCCTCCAATCAGCCCCAGCATTTT.

The rearrangement links TRBV24-1 to TRBJ2-3; possible D gene TRBD1, 7 bases. The CDR3 is 14 residues long. Trimming removed 6 bases at V and 3 bases at J, with 12 bases between. From germline, CDR1 is KGHDR and CDR2 SFDVKD. Written as DNA, the CDR3 is TGTGCCACCAGTAAGACAGGGACTACAGATACGCAGTATTTT. Residues: CATSKTGTTDTQYF.

The genes are TRBV4-3 and TRBJ1-2, with a possible D match to TRBD1 (5 bases). CDR3 length: 18 residues. V gave up 3 bases and J gave up 3 bases, with 23 bases separating them. Germline CDR1 LGHNA, CDR2 YSLEER. CDR3 DNA: TGCGCCAGCAGCCAGGATCTAATGGGGGGAGAGGAGGACTATGGCTACACCTTC. It encodes CASSQDLMGGEEDYGYTF.

A word on this clonotype: Given a much more abundant clone one base away, this may be a read error. The DNA of the CDR3 is TGTGCCAGCTCCATGACCGGCTCCTACGAGCAGTACTTC. Its protein is CASSMTGSYEQYF. J is TRBJ2-7 and V is TRBV27; no reliable D call. The ends were cut back, 8 bases at V and 0 bases at J, with 11 bases in the middle. The germline V gene encodes CDR1 MNHEY and CDR2 SMNVEV (reference sequence). The CDR3 length is 13 residues.

The chain uses TRBV27 and TRBJ1-6; D not certain. This CDR3 is built from 14 residues. The V gene's germline CDR1 is MNHEY and CDR2 SMNVEV (reference sequence). Trimming pared 4 bases from V and 0 bases from J, leaving 4 bases between. As DNA, the CDR3 is TGTGCCAGCAGTTGGAGCTCCTATAATTCACCCCTCCACTTT. This gives the protein CASSWSSYNSPLHF.

This clonotype appeared a few times. The chain uses TRBV7-2 and TRBJ2-3, with 9 positions matching TRBD2. This CDR3 spans 16 amino acids. Per germline, CDR1 SGHTA and CDR2 FQGNSA. J was trimmed by 11 bases and V by 0 bases; bases with no gene match: 12. The CDR3 DNA sequence: TGTGCCAGCAGCTTAGCCGGGACTAGCTCTGGGGTTTGGCAGTATTTT. Its translation is CASSLAGTSSGVWQYF.

This clonotype counts as medium-sized. The rearrangement joins TRBV29-1 to TRBJ1-1; D ambiguous. Germline V gene data show CDR1 as SQVTM and CDR2 as ANQGSEA. The CDR3 runs 10 residues. V lost 6 bases, J lost 6 bases, and 8 bases lay in between. The CDR3 region is CSVQRSEAFF. DNA for the CDR3: TGCAGCGTACAAAGGTCTGAAGCTTTCTTT.

This clonotype was recorded many times. This chain connects TRBV19 to TRBJ1-6, with 7 bases lining up with TRBD1. The CDR3 covers 21 residues. Germline CDR1 is LNHDA and CDR2 is SQIVND (reference sequence). V gave up 2 bases and J gave up 7 bases; unmatched junction bases: 23. The DNA for the CDR3 is TGTGCCAGTAGTATAATACTTGTCACAGGGACAGCTCCACTGTTGAATTCACCCCTCCACTTT. Translation gives CASSIILVTGTAPLLNSPLHF.

This clonotype was observed a handful of times. The CDR3 nucleotides read TGCGCCAGCAGCTTGGCTCCGAACACTGAAGCTTTCTTT. The encoded protein is CASSLAPNTEAFF. The V gene is TRBV5-1, the J gene TRBJ1-1; no clear D gene. The CDR3 consists of 13 residues. Germline loops: CDR1 SGHRS, CDR2 YFSETQ. V was trimmed by 0 bases and J by 1 base, leaving 4 bases between them. Combining the CDR3 with reference TRBV5-1 and TRBJ1-1 gives the whole variable domain KAGVTQTPRYLIKTRGQQVTLSCSPISGHRSVSWYQQTPGQGLQFLFEYFSETQRNKGNFPGRFSGRQFSNSRSEMNVSTLELGDSALYLCASSLAPNTEAFFGQGTRLTVV.

This clonotype has a handful of counts. This chain uses TRBV5-4 with TRBJ1-2, with D perhaps matching TRBD1 (5 bases). The V gene's germline CDR1 is SGHNT and CDR2 YYREEE (reference sequence). CDR3 length: 16 residues. Trimming took 0 bases from V and 7 from J, leaving 19 bases between them. The CDR3 sequence is CASSLGRGLLEGGYTF. CDR3 bases: TGTGCCAGCAGCTTGGGACGGGGCCTCCTAGAGGGTGGCTACACCTTC.

By sample share, this clonotype is medium-sized. The chain couples TRBV19 to TRBJ2-2; 7 nucleotides align to TRBD1. J was trimmed by 1 base and V by 2 bases; bases with no gene match: 1. Germline V lookup: CDR1 LNHDA, CDR2 SQIVND (reference sequence). The CDR3 loop spans 15 amino acids. This CDR3 is CASSIRTGNTGELFF. The DNA for the CDR3 is TGTGCCAGTAGTATAAGGACAGGGAACACCGGGGAGCTGTTTTTT.

The CDR3 is CATSDFEVGEDEKLFF. DNA for the CDR3: TGTGCCACCAGTGATTTCGAGGTAGGGGAGGATGAAAAACTGTTTTTT. The J gene is TRBJ1-4, the V gene TRBV24-1; maybe TRBD1 (5 bases). This CDR3 region has 16 residues. Germline-derived CDR1 and CDR2 are KGHDR and SFDVKD. V lost 1 base and J lost 6, with 14 bases in between.

This clonotype was seen many times. The rearrangement links TRBV6-4 to TRBJ1-3; no clear D. Germline V lookup: CDR1 MRHNA, CDR2 SNTAGT. The CDR3 spans 13 residues. Deletions cut 6 bases from V and 7 bases from J, with 13 bases between. CDR3 protein: CASSRELGNTIYF. The CDR3 bases are TGTGCCAGCAGCCGGGAACTCGGGAACACCATATATTTT.

The table lists this clonotype with many counts. V is TRBV13 and J is TRBJ2-7; D not resolved. The germline V gene encodes CDR1 PRHDT and CDR2 FYEKMQ (reference sequence). The ends were cut back, 1 base at V and 4 bases at J, with 8 bases in the middle. The CDR3 has 13 residues. The CDR3 DNA is TGTGCCAGCAGCTTAGTTAACCTATACGAGCAGTACTTC. The encoded protein is CASSLVNLYEQYF.

The genes are TRBV20-1 and TRBJ2-5; no firm D call. CDR1 is DFQATT, CDR2 SNEGSKA, per germline (reference sequence). Between the trimmed V and J ends, which lost 1 base and 2 bases, there was a span of 11 bases. The CDR3 extends over 14 amino acids. The CDR3 DNA reads TGCAGTGCTAGAGCTTATCACCAGCAAGAGACCCAGTACTTC. As protein: CSARAYHQQETQYF.

V gene TRBV6-5 combines with J gene TRBJ1-2; tentative D call: TRBD1 (5 bases). The CDR3 is made up of 17 amino acids. Per the germline V gene, CDR1 is MNHEY and CDR2 is SVGAGI. The V end was cut by 4 bases, the J end by 4 bases, with 22 bases between. Here the CDR3 reads CASSFPLPVLRGYGYTF. DNA of the CDR3: TGTGCCAGCAGTTTCCCTCTCCCCGTGCTTAGGGGCTATGGCTACACCTTC.

The V gene is TRBV20-1, the J gene TRBJ1-5, with unresolved D. Germline V CDR1 and CDR2: DFQATT, SNEGSKA (reference sequence). Trimming left V 0 bases short and J 3 bases short, with 15 bases between. The CDR3 contains 16 residues. CDR3 protein: CSARDPRKGYNQPQHF. The DNA for the CDR3 is TGCAGTGCTAGAGATCCGCGGAAAGGCTACAATCAGCCCCAGCATTTT.

The chain recombines TRBV2 with TRBJ1-1; a weak D match, TRBD1 (6 bases). The length of the CDR3 is 13 residues. V lost 6 bases and J lost 1, with 9 bases in between. Germline CDR1 reads SNHLY; CDR2 reads FYNNEI. In DNA form, the CDR3 reads TGTGCCAGCAGAGGCAGGGGGAACACTGAAGCTTTCTTT. Its translation is CASRGRGNTEAFF.

The gene calls are TRBV4-2 and TRBJ2-7, with 13 bases that match TRBD2. Germline CDR1 reads LGHNA; CDR2 reads YNFKEQ. The CDR3 has 16 residues. V lost 2 bases, J lost 5 bases, and 6 bases stayed unmatched. The CDR3 region is CASSQTSGGGWDEQYF. The CDR3 coding sequence is TGTGCCAGCAGCCAAACTAGCGGGGGGGGTTGGGACGAGCAGTACTTC.

In its sample, this clonotype is medium-sized. This chain uses TRBV5-5 with TRBJ2-1; no clear D gene. V lost 1 base and J 5 bases, leaving 1 base between the germline ends. The CDR3 is made up of 11 amino acids. The germline V gene has CDR1 SGHKS and CDR2 YYEKEE (reference sequence). The CDR3 nucleotides are TGTGCCAGCAGCTTGAACAATGAGCAGTTCTTC. Translated: CASSLNNEQFF.

Judged by abundance, this clonotype is medium-sized. The chain is built from TRBV30 and TRBJ2-1; TRBD2 might be the D (6 bases). CDR3 length equals 13 residues. Trimming shortened V by 4 bases and J by 4 bases, and 11 bases separated the two germline ends. The germline V gene encodes CDR1 GTSNPN and CDR2 SVGIG (reference sequence). As DNA, the CDR3 is TGTGCCTGGACCGCTAGCGCATACAATGAGCAGTTCTTC. It specifies CAWTASAYNEQFF.

This clonotype turned up a few times. Compared with germline, one end of the junction differs, possibly owing to a read error. The CDR3 DNA reads TGCGCCAGCAGCTTGGGTTTTACGGGAGGAACAGATACGCAGTATTTT. This translates into CASSLGFTGGTDTQYF. The genes are TRBV5-6 and TRBJ2-3, with TRBD2 matching over 7 bases. Germline loops: CDR1 SGHDT, CDR2 YYEEEE. This CDR3 has 16 amino acids.

Worth noting for this clonotype: This may arise from a read error, as a much more abundant clone is one base away. This chain joins TRBV18 and TRBJ2-1; no reliable D call. CDR1 and CDR2 (germline): KGHSH, LQKENI. The CDR3 runs 12 residues. This CDR3 reads CASSPLGNEHFF. In DNA, the CDR3 is TGTGCCAGCTCCCCACTGGGCAATGAGCATTTCTTC.

The chain recombines TRBV6-2 or TRBV6-3 with TRBJ1-1; 8 bases agree with TRBD1. The CDR3 is 14 amino acids. Trimming at V came to 2 bases and at J to 4 bases, leaving 3 bases not matched to a gene. Germline CDR1 MNHEY, CDR2 SVGEGT. The CDR3 here is CASSYAGTGTEAFF. As DNA, the CDR3 is TGTGCCAGCAGTTACGCAGGGACAGGCACTGAAGCTTTCTTT.

The chain joins TRBV4-3 to TRBJ1-2; 9 bases agree with TRBD1. CDR3 size: 16 residues. CDR1 LGHNA and CDR2 YSLEER come from the germline V gene. V trimming: 4 bases; J trimming: 6 bases; junction bases outside the gene matches: 12. CDR3 nucleotides: TGCGCCAGCAGCCTAAAGGGACAGGGAGGTAAGGATGGCTACACCTTC. Translated: CASSLKGQGGKDGYTF.